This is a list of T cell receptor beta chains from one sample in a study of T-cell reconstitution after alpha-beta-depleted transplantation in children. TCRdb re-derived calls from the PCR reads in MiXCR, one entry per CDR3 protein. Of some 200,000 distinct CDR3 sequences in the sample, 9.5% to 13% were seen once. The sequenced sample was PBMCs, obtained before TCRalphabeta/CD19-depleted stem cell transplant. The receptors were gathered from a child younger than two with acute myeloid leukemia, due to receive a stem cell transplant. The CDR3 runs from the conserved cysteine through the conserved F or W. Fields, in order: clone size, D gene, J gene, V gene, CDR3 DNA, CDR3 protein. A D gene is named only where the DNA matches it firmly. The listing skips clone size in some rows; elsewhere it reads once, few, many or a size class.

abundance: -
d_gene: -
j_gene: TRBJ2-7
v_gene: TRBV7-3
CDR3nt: TGTGCCAGCAGTCATGGGGGACTCTCCTACGAGCACTACTTC
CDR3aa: CASSHGGLSYEHYF

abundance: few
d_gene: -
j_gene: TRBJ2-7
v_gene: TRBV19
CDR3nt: TGTGCCAGTAGTACCCCCGGGACGGCGGGGCGCGAGCAGTACTTC
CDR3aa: CASSTPGTAGREQYF

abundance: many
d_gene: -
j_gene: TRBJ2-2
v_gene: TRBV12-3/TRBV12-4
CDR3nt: TGTGCCAGCAGTCCCGGTAGAGGGCGGGGCACCGGGGAGCTGTTTTTT
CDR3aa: CASSPGRGRGTGELFF

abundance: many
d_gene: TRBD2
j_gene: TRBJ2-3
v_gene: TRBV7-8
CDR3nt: TGTGCCAGCAGCCGTCAACCAAGGACTAGCGGGGGGGCAGATACGCAGTATTTT
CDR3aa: CASSRQPRTSGGADTQYF

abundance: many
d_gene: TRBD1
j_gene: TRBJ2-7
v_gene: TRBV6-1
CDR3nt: TGTGCCAGCAGGGTACAGGGGTCCTCCTACGAGCAGTACTTC
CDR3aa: CASRVQGSSYEQYF

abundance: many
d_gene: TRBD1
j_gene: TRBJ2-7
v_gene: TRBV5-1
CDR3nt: TGCGCCAGCAGACTGGAGGGGACAGGGGCCTTGGAGCAGTACTTC
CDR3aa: CASRLEGTGALEQYF

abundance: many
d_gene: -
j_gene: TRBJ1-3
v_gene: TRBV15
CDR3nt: TGTGCCACCAGCAGCGACAGGAGCCCTGGAAACACCATATATTTT
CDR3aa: CATSSDRSPGNTIYF

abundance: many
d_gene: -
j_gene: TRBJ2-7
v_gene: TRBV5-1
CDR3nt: TGCGCCAGCAGCTTGAGGGGGGTTCCCTACGAGCAGTACTTC
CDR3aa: CASSLRGVPYEQYF

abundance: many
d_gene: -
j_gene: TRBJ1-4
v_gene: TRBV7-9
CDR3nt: TGTGCCAGCAGCGCGGGACTCGGGCGTCTCAATGAAAAACTGTTTTTT
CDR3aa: CASSAGLGRLNEKLFF

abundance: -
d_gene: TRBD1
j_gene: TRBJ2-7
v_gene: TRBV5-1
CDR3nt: TGCGCCAGCAACCGGGACAGGGGGAGCTACGAGCAGTACTTC
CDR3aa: CASNRDRGSYEQYF

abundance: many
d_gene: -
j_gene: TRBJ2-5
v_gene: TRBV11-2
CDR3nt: TGTGCCAGCAGCTCTCTAACGGGACATCCGAACCAGTACTTC
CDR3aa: CASSSLTGHPNQYF

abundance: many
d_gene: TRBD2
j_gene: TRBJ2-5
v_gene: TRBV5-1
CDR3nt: TGCGCCAGCAGCTTGTCGGCGCTTAGCGGGAGTTTGGAGACCCAGTACTTC
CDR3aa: CASSLSALSGSLETQYF

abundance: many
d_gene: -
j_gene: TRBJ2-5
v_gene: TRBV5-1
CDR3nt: TGCGCCAGCAGCTTGACAACTTTCTCCACCCAGTACTTC
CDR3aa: CASSLTTFSTQYF

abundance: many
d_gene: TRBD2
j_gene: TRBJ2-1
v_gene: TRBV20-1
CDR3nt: TGCAGTGCTAGGGGACTAGCGGATAGGGATGAGCAGTTCTTC
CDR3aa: CSARGLADRDEQFF

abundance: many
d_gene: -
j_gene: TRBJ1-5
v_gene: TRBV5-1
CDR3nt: TGCGCCAGCAGCTTGGCCGGTCAAGGTATCAATCAGCCCCAGCATTTT
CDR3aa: CASSLAGQGINQPQHF

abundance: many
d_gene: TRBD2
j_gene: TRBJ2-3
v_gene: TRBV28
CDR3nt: TGTGCCAGCAGTTTATACGTAGGGACTAGCGGGGATAAGGATACGCAGTATTTT
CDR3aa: CASSLYVGTSGDKDTQYF

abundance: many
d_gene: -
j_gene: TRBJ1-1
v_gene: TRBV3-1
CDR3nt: TGTGCCAGCAGCCAAGTGGGTGGGAACACTGAAGCTTTCTTT
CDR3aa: CASSQVGGNTEAFF

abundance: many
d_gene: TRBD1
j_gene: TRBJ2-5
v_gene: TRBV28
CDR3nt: TGTGCCAGCAGTTCCCGGACAGGGGGGGAAGAGACCCAGTACTTC
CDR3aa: CASSSRTGGEETQYF

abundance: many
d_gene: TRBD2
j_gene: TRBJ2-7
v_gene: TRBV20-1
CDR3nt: TGCAGTGCTAGAGGCCCGGGACTAGCGGCATCCTACGAGCAGTACTTC
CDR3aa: CSARGPGLAASYEQYF

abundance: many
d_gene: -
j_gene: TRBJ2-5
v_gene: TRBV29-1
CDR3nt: TGCAGCGTTGCCGAGACCCAGTACTTC
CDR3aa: CSVAETQYF

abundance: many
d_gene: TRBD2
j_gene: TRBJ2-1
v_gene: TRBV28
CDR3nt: TGTGCCAGCCGACTAGCGGGGAGGTCCAATGAGCAGTTCTTC
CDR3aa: CASRLAGRSNEQFF

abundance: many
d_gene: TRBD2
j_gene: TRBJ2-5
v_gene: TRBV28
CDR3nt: TGTGCCAGCAGTTCCCGGACTAGCGGCCAAGAGACCCAGTACTTC
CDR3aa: CASSSRTSGQETQYF

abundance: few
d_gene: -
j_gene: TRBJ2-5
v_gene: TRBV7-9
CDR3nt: TGTGCCAGCAGCCCCCAGTTTTGGCGGACGCGAGAGACCCAGTACTTC
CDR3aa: CASSPQFWRTRETQYF

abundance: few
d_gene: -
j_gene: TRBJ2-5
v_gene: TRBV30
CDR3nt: TGTGCCTGGAGAGGAAACAGGGTCCAAGAGACCCAGTACTTC
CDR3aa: CAWRGNRVQETQYF

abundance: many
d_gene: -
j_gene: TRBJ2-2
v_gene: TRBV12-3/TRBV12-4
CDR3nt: TGTGCCAGCAGCCCTGGGGGCACTCACACCGGGGAGCTGTTTTTT
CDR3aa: CASSPGGTHTGELFF

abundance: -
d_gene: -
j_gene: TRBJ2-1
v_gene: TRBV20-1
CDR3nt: TGCAGTGCTAGCGAACTAGGAGGGTCCAATGAGCAGTTCTTC
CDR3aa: CSASELGGSNEQFF

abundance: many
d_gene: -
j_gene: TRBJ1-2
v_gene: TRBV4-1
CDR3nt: TGCGCCAGCAGCCAGGTACAGGGCCTCTATGGCTACACCTTC
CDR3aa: CASSQVQGLYGYTF

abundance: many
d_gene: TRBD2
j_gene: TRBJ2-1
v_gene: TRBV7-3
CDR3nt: TGTGCCAGCAGCCGAAGACTAGCGGGCTACAATGAGCAGTTCTTC
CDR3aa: CASSRRLAGYNEQFF

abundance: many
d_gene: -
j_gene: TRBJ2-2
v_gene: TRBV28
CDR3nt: TGTGCCAGCACCTCTTACGGCGCTACAACCGGGGAGCTGTTTTTT
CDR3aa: CASTSYGATTGELFF

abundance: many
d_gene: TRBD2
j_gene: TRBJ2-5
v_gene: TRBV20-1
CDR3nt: TGCAGTGCTAGATCGGGACTAGCGGAAGAGACCCAGTACTTC
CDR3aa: CSARSGLAEETQYF

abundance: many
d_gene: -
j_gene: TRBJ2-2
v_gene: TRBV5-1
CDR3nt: TGCGCCAGCAGCCCTAGGGTGTTCGTTGCCGGGGAGCTGTTTTTT
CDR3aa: CASSPRVFVAGELFF

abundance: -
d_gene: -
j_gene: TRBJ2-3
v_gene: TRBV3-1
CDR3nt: TGTGCCAGCAGCCAAGATCTTGGAGAGGGAAGCACAGATACGCAGTATTTT
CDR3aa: CASSQDLGEGSTDTQYF

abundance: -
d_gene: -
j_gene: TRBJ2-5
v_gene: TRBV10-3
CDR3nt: TGTGCCATCATGGGGGTCGGAGTTGAGACCCAGTACTTC
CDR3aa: CAIMGVGVETQYF

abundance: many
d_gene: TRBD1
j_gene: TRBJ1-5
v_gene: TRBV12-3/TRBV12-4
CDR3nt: TGTGCCAGCAGTTTAGCAGGGGGCGGACAGCCCCAGCATTTT
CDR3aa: CASSLAGGGQPQHF

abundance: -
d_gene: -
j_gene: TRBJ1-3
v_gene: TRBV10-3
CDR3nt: TGTGCCATCAGTGAGATCTTGGGCTCTGGAAACACCATATATTTT
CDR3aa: CAISEILGSGNTIYF

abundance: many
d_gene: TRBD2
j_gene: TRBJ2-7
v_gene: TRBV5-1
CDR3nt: TGCGCCAGCAGCCCCCTATCTGCGGGAGGGCACGAGCAGTACTTC
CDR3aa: CASSPLSAGGHEQYF

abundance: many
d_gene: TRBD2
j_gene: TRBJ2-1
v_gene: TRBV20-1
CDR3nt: TGCAGTGCTAGAGATCCCACTAGCGGGAGTGGATATGAGCAGTTCTTC
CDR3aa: CSARDPTSGSGYEQFF

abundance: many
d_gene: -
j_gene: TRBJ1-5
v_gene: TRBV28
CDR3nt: TGTGCCAGCAGCCCAAGGAGGGGCCACGGGCAGCCCCAGCATTTT
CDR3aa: CASSPRRGHGQPQHF

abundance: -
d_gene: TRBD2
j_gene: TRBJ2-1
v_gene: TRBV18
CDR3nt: TGTGCCAGCTCACTATATGGTAAGGTCGGGAGCGGGAGCTCCTACAATGAGCAGTTCTTC
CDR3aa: CASSLYGKVGSGSSYNEQFF

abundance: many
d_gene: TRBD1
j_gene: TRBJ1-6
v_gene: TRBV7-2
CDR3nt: TGTGCCAGCAGCTGGAAGGGGGCGCGGGATTCACCCCTCCACTTT
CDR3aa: CASSWKGARDSPLHF

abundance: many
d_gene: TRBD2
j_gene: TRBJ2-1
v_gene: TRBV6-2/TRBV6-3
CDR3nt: TGTGCCAGCAGTTACTCGCCTGGCGGGACTAGCGGGAGGGCCTACAATGAGCAGTTCTTC
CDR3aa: CASSYSPGGTSGRAYNEQFF

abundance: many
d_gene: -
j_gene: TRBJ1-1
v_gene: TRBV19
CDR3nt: TGTGCCAGTAGCGTTCTCACTGAAGCTTTCTTT
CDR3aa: CASSVLTEAFF

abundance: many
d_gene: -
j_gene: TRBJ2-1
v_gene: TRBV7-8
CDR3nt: TGTGCCAGCAGCCCGGACGGGTACAATGAGCAGTTCTTC
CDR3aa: CASSPDGYNEQFF

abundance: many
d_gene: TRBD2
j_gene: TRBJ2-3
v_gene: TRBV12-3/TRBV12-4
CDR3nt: TGTGCCAGCAGTTCGACTAGCGGGGCCACAGATACGCAGTATTTT
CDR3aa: CASSSTSGATDTQYF

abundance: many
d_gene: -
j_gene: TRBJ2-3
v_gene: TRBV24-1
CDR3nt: TGTGCCACCAGTGACCCGACAAGCAGGGGAGATACGCAGTATTTT
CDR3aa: CATSDPTSRGDTQYF

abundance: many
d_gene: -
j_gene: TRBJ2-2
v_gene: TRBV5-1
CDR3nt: TGCGCCAGCAGCTTGGTCATAGCGGTGAACACCGGGGAGCTGTTTTTT
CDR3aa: CASSLVIAVNTGELFF

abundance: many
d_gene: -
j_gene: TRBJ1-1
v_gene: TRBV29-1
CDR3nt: TGCAGCGTTGACAGGGAAGCTTTCTTT
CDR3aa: CSVDREAFF

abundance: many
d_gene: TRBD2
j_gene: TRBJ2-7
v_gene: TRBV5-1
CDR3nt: TGCGCCAGCAGCTTGGTTCGGGAGGGTTACGAGCAGTACTTC
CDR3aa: CASSLVREGYEQYF

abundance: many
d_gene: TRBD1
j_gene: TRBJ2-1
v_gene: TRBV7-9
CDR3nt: TGTGCCAGCAGCTTAGTGGGACAGGGGGCGCGAGAGCAGTTCTTC
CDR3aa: CASSLVGQGAREQFF

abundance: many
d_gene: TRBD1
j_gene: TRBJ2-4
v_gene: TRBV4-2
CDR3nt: TGTGCCAGCAGCCAAACATCCAGGGGGCCTAAGGACAAAAACATTCAGTACTTC
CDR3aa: CASSQTSRGPKDKNIQYF

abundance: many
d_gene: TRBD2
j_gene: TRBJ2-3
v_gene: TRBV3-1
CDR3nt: TGTGCCAGCAGCCACCTCCTGCGGGGGTCCACAGATACGCAGTATTTT
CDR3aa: CASSHLLRGSTDTQYF

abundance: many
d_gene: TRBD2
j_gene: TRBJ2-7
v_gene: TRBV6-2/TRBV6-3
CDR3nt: TGTGCCAGCAGGACTGAGCGGGAGGCTGTTCCGGAGCAGTACTTC
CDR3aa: CASRTEREAVPEQYF

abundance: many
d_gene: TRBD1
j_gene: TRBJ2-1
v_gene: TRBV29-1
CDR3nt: TGCAGCGTGACAGGGGGCAGAAGGTCCTACAATGAGCAGTTCTTC
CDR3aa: CSVTGGRRSYNEQFF

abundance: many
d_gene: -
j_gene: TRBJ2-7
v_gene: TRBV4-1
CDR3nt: TGCGCCAGCAGCCACCCCAAGGGCGAGGGACCCTACGAGCAGTACTTC
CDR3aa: CASSHPKGEGPYEQYF

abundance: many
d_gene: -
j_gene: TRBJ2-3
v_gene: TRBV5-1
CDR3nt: TGCGCCAGCAGCCCGCCGGGACTCTCAGGAGATACGCAGTATTTT
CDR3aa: CASSPPGLSGDTQYF